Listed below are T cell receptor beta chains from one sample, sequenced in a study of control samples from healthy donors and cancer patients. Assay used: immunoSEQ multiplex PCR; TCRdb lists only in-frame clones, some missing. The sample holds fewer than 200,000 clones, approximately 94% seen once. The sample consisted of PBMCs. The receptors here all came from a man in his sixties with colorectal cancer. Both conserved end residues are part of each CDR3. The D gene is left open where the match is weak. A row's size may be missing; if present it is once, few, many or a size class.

CDR3 DNA: TGTGCCAGCAGTTTGACAGGGGACACTGAAGCTTTCTTT
CDR3 protein: CASSLTGDTEAFF
clone size: .
J gene: TRBJ1-1
D gene: TRBD1
V gene: TRBV5-5

CDR3 DNA: TGTGCCAGTAGTATACAGGGGGGTCAGCCCCAGCATTTT
CDR3 protein: CASSIQGGQPQHF
clone size: .
J gene: TRBJ1-5
D gene: TRBD1
V gene: TRBV19

CDR3 DNA: TGCGCCAGCAGTGAGGGAGGGACAGGGAGTTTCTACGAGCAGTACTTC
CDR3 protein: CASSEGGTGSFYEQYF
clone size: .
J gene: TRBJ2-7
D gene: TRBD1
V gene: TRBV10-2

CDR3 DNA: TGCGCCAGCAGCCAAGACAGGAATCATGAAGCTTTCTTT
CDR3 protein: CASSQDRNHEAFF
clone size: .
J gene: TRBJ1-1
D gene: .
V gene: TRBV4-3

CDR3 DNA: TGTGCCATCAGTGAGTCGAGAGGAGGCAATCAGCCCCAGCATTTT
CDR3 protein: CAISESRGGNQPQHF
clone size: .
J gene: TRBJ1-5
D gene: .
V gene: TRBV10-3

CDR3 DNA: TGTGCCAGCAGCTTAGTCTCAGCGGGGGTCTCCTACAATGAGCAGTTCTTC
CDR3 protein: CASSLVSAGVSYNEQFF
clone size: .
J gene: TRBJ2-1
D gene: TRBD2
V gene: TRBV7-2

CDR3 DNA: TGTGCCAGCAGTGATGGACCAGGGTCCTTTTACGAGCAGTACTTC
CDR3 protein: CASSDGPGSFYEQYF
clone size: once
J gene: TRBJ2-7
D gene: .
V gene: TRBV6-1

CDR3 DNA: TGTGCCAGTAGTATTCCCCCTCTGACAGGAACAGCCAATAATTCACCCCTCCACTTT
CDR3 protein: CASSIPPLTGTANNSPLHF
clone size: .
J gene: TRBJ1-6
D gene: .
V gene: TRBV19

CDR3 DNA: TGTGCCATCAGTGAGAGACAGGATTCTAACTATGGCTACACCTTC
CDR3 protein: CAISERQDSNYGYTF
clone size: .
J gene: TRBJ1-2
D gene: .
V gene: TRBV10-3

CDR3 DNA: TGTGCCAGCAGCCCTTCAAGGGGTTTCAGCACAGATACGCAGTATTTT
CDR3 protein: CASSPSRGFSTDTQYF
clone size: .
J gene: TRBJ2-3
D gene: .
V gene: TRBV11-2

CDR3 DNA: TGTGCCACCGGAGTAAACATTCAGTACTTC
CDR3 protein: CATGVNIQYF
clone size: .
J gene: TRBJ2-4
D gene: .
V gene: TRBV6-5

CDR3 DNA: TGTGCCAGCAGCCTCCAGGCGGCGGGCACTGAAGCTTTCTTT
CDR3 protein: CASSLQAAGTEAFF
clone size: .
J gene: TRBJ1-1
D gene: .
V gene: TRBV27

CDR3 DNA: TGTGCCAGCAGCCAAGGACGGGGGTCTGGCTATGGCTACACCTTC
CDR3 protein: CASSQGRGSGYGYTF
clone size: .
J gene: TRBJ1-2
D gene: .
V gene: TRBV3-1/TRBV3-2

CDR3 DNA: TGTGCCACCAGTGATAGTGGGAGCTATGGCTACACCTTC
CDR3 protein: CATSDSGSYGYTF
clone size: .
J gene: TRBJ1-2
D gene: .
V gene: TRBV24-1

CDR3 DNA: TGTGCCAGCAGTGGGTCCTCACCCCTCCACTTT
CDR3 protein: CASSGSSPLHF
clone size: .
J gene: TRBJ1-6
D gene: .
V gene: TRBV25-1

CDR3 DNA: TGTGCCAGCAGCCCCAGTGTTACGTTGAACACTGAAGCTTTCTTT
CDR3 protein: CASSPSVTLNTEAFF
clone size: .
J gene: TRBJ1-1
D gene: .
V gene: TRBV5-4

CDR3 DNA: TGTGCCAGCAGTTCCCGGGTTGGCTACACCTTC
CDR3 protein: CASSSRVGYTF
clone size: .
J gene: TRBJ1-2
D gene: .
V gene: TRBV6-2/TRBV6-3

CDR3 DNA: TGTGCCAGCTCACCACAATCAGGAACGGAGACCCAGTACTTC
CDR3 protein: CASSPQSGTETQYF
clone size: .
J gene: TRBJ2-5
D gene: .
V gene: TRBV18

CDR3 DNA: TGTGCCAGCAGCTTAGGCTTCATGGGAGGGGCAAACACTGAAGCTTTCTTT
CDR3 protein: CASSLGFMGGANTEAFF
clone size: .
J gene: TRBJ1-1
D gene: .
V gene: TRBV7-2

CDR3 DNA: TGTGCCATCAGTGGGACAGGGGGATCCTACGAGCAGTACTTC
CDR3 protein: CAISGTGGSYEQYF
clone size: .
J gene: TRBJ2-7
D gene: TRBD1
V gene: TRBV10-3

CDR3 DNA: TGCACCAGCAGCCAAGATTATGTCTTC
CDR3 protein: CTSSQDYVF
clone size: .
J gene: TRBJ2-1
D gene: .
V gene: TRBV1

CDR3 DNA: TGTGCCAGCACCATCGGGGGGACCCTGAACACTGAAGCTTTCTTT
CDR3 protein: CASTIGGTLNTEAFF
clone size: once
J gene: TRBJ1-1
D gene: .
V gene: TRBV28

CDR3 DNA: TGCAGTGCTAGTCGGCAGGGGAACATTCAGTACTTC
CDR3 protein: CSASRQGNIQYF
clone size: .
J gene: TRBJ2-4
D gene: .
V gene: TRBV20-1

CDR3 DNA: TGCGCCAGCAGCCAAGATATGGAGGGAGGGGCTGGAAACACCATATATTTT
CDR3 protein: CASSQDMEGGAGNTIYF
clone size: .
J gene: TRBJ1-3
D gene: .
V gene: TRBV4-1

CDR3 DNA: TGTGCCAGCAGCTTAGGACTAGCGGGGGTGGCTAATGAAAAACTGTTTTTT
CDR3 protein: CASSLGLAGVANEKLFF
clone size: few
J gene: TRBJ1-4
D gene: .
V gene: TRBV5-8